The 9 T cell receptor beta chains given below trace back to one sample, sequenced in a study of cytomegalovirus exposure and HLA in healthy donors. PCR primers comprised 60 Vbeta and 13 Jbeta primers. TCRdb keeps only in-frame clones here, not all; method: immunoSEQ multiplex PCR. The top ten hold around 2.5% of the sample, which has 150,000 to 200,000 clones, around 77% seen once. Sequencing was done on a sample of PBMCs. The receptors shown here come from a man in his sixties in good health and CMV-seronegative.

This clone was detected only once. The rearrangement joins TRBV4-1 to TRBJ2-1; 15 nucleotides match TRBD2. V shed 5 bases, J shed 0 bases, and the junction held 5 bases outside the gene matches. CDR1 is MGHRA and CDR2 is YSYEKL in the germline V gene. This CDR3 is built from 18 residues. The CDR3 here is CASSWGLAGGNSYNEQFF. CDR3 coding DNA: TGCGCCAGCAGCTGGGGACTAGCGGGGGGAAACTCCTACAATGAGCAGTTCTTC.

Here the CDR3 DNA reads TGTGCCAGCGCAATGACAGGGGGGTCCGAGCAGTACTTC. This codes for CASAMTGGSEQYF. V is TRBV5-4 and J is TRBJ2-7; 9 positions agree with TRBD1. CDR1 is SGHNT and CDR2 is YYREEE in the germline V gene (reference sequence). There are 13 residues in the CDR3. V lost 7 bases and J lost 6; bases outside the gene matches: 8.

In its sample, this clone was seen a few times. The rearrangement joins TRBV7-8 to TRBJ2-5; D is perhaps TRBD1 (6 bases). Germline V gene lookup returns CDR1 SGHVS and CDR2 FQNEAQ. This CDR3 region has 16 residues. Trimming left V 2 bases short and J 6 bases short, with 19 bases between. CDR3 nucleotide sequence: TGTGCCAGCAGCTTAAGGCCTTGGACAGTAGTACAGACCCAGTACTTC. This codes for CASSLRPWTVVQTQYF.

V is TRBV25-1 and J is TRBJ1-2; the match to TRBD1 covers 7 bases. The CDR3 contains 14 residues. The junction had 7 bases not matched to a gene; V was cut back by 1 base and J by 8 bases. The V gene's germline CDR1 is MGHDK and CDR2 SYGVNS. The CDR3 bases are TGTGCCAGCAGTGAATTTGGACAGGCGTCCGGCTACACCTTC. Protein: CASSEFGQASGYTF.

V and J are TRBV27 and TRBJ2-3; 13 bases match TRBD2. CDR1 is MNHEY and CDR2 is SMNVEV in the germline V gene (reference sequence). The J segment lost 8 bases and the V segment lost 5 bases, leaving 7 bases of the junction unmatched. The CDR3 covers 15 residues. The CDR3 DNA reads TGTGCCAGCAGTAAAACTAGCGGGAGGGCTTCTACGCAGTATTTT. This codes for CASSKTSGRASTQYF.

The rearrangement uses TRBV28 and TRBJ1-5; D is unresolved. CDR1 MDHEN and CDR2 SYDVKM come from the germline V gene. Between the trimmed V and J ends, which lost 1 base and 5 bases, there was a span of 9 bases. This CDR3 region has 14 residues. As DNA, the CDR3 is TGTGCCAGCAGTTTATTGATGGGAGATCAGCCCCAGCATTTT. Encoded protein: CASSLLMGDQPQHF.

CDR3 region: CASSTGSSYEQYF. CDR3 DNA: TGCGCCAGCAGTACGGGGAGCTCCTACGAGCAGTACTTC. J is TRBJ2-7 and V is TRBV10-2; D might be TRBD2 (5 bases). The germline V gene encodes CDR1 WSHSY and CDR2 SAAADI. With 5 bases removed from V and 0 bases from J, the gap between germline ends came to 8 bases. The CDR3 covers 13 residues.

This rearrangement joins TRBV5-1 to TRBJ1-2; D possibly corresponds to TRBD1 (6 bases). CDR3 length: 13 residues. The V gene lost 4 bases and the J gene lost 7 bases, with 14 bases spanning the gap. Germline loops: CDR1 SGHRS, CDR2 YFSETQ. CDR3 nucleotides: TGCGCCAGCAGCCCGAGGGAAGGGGGTGGCTACACCTTC. Protein sequence: CASSPREGGGYTF.

About this clone itself: The sample holds other DNA sequences that translate to the same CDR3. The V call is TRBV6-5, the J call TRBJ2-7; D is possibly TRBD2 (6 bases). Germline V lookup: CDR1 MNHEY, CDR2 SVGAGI. The length of the CDR3 is 15 residues. The V and J ends lost 6 bases and 7 bases respectively, with 22 bases between them. The CDR3 sequence is CASSPAGAGMYEQYF. The CDR3 DNA reads as TGTGCCAGCAGCCCAGCGGGTGCTGGTATGTATGAGCAGTACTTC.